Shown below are 20 T cell receptor beta chains from a single sample sequenced in a study of T cells in Graves' hyperthyroidism and ophthalmopathy. Amplified TCR beta CDR3 regions came from RNA transcripts. Researchers ran a first-round RT-PCR on the TCR CDR3 using the HTBI primer set. TCRdb reprocessed the multiplex PCR reads with MiXCR, giving one entry per CDR3 protein. The sample lists 550,000 to 700,000 distinct CDR3 sequences, around 42% occurring once. The source material was peripheral blood or thyroid tissue (not recorded which). Receptor source: an adult woman with Graves' disease, either hyperthyroidism or ophthalmopathy (not recorded which).

In its sample, this clonotype was seen many times. This chain links TRBV12-3 or TRBV12-4 with TRBJ2-5; unclear D gene. V was cut by 3 bases and J by 3 bases, with 11 bases left in between. The CDR3 is 14 residues long. CDR3 in amino acids: CASSFSYSEETQYF. The CDR3 bases are TGTGCCAGCAGTTTTTCATACAGTGAAGAGACCCAGTACTTC.

CDR3: CASSLPRVPVYGYTF. CDR3 DNA sequence: TGTGCCAGCAGCTTGCCCAGGGTCCCCGTCTATGGCTACACCTTC. The chain is built from TRBV7-8 and TRBJ1-2, with D possibly TRBD1 on 5 matching bases. This CDR3 spans 15 amino acids. The V end was cut by 3 bases, the J end by 4 bases, with 15 bases between. CDR1 and CDR2 (germline): SGHVS, FQNEAQ.

Judged by abundance, this clonotype is medium-sized (0.01 to 0.1%). This chain joins TRBV2 and TRBJ2-2; D is possibly TRBD1 or TRBD2 (5 bases each). CDR1 SNHLY and CDR2 FYNNEI come from the germline V gene. This CDR3 comprises 12 residues. Trimming stripped 4 bases from V and 8 bases from J, with 8 bases between. The CDR3, as DNA: TGTGCCAGCAGTGCCTGGGGGGGGGAGCTGTTTTTT. Residues: CASSAWGGELFF.

V and J are TRBV9 and TRBJ2-2; a possible D gene is TRBD1 (5 bases). Trimming left V 7 bases short and J 5 bases short, with 6 bases between. The CDR3 length is 11 residues. The germline V gene has CDR1 SGDLS and CDR2 YYNGEE. The CDR3 DNA follows: TGTGCCAGCGACAGTACCGGGGAGCTGTTTTTT. Its protein product is CASDSTGELFF.

This rearrangement joins TRBV7-3 to TRBJ2-7, with 7 positions matching TRBD2. V lost 2 bases and J lost 6; bases outside the gene matches: 7. Germline values: CDR1 SGHTA, CDR2 FQGTGA. This CDR3 region has 14 residues. The CDR3 nucleotides read TGTGCCAGCAGCTTAGTAGGCGGGAGAGGCGAGCAGTACTTC. Amino acid sequence: CASSLVGGRGEQYF.

The chain uses TRBV7-9 and TRBJ1-2, with a possible D match to TRBD1 (6 bases). Per the germline V gene, CDR1 is SEHNR and CDR2 is FQNEAQ (reference sequence). The CDR3 extends over 13 amino acids. V was clipped by 3 bases and J by 6 bases, with 11 bases between them. The CDR3, as DNA: TGTGCCAGCAGCTTTTGGACAGCTCATGGCTACACCTTC. Residues: CASSFWTAHGYTF.

This clonotype was observed a handful of times. This chain links TRBV28 with TRBJ1-5; D uncertain. The CDR3 is made up of 13 amino acids. With 6 bases removed from V and 0 bases from J, the gap between germline ends came to 6 bases. Per the germline V gene, CDR1 is MDHEN and CDR2 is SYDVKM. DNA of the CDR3: TGTGCCAGCAGGGAAATTAGCAATCAGCCCCAGCATTTT. Protein sequence: CASREISNQPQHF.

V usage is TRBV20-1 and J usage is TRBJ1-2; 8 bases map to TRBD1. The CDR3 spans 11 residues. The trim removed 3 bases at V and 7 bases at J, leaving 1 base unmatched. The germline V gene has CDR1 DFQATT and CDR2 SNEGSKA (reference sequence). Here the CDR3 reads CSARDRVGYTF. The CDR3 DNA is TGCAGTGCTAGGGACAGGGTTGGCTACACCTTC.

This clonotype appeared many times. The chain recombines TRBV7-3 with TRBJ2-7, with 9 bases aligning to TRBD1. This CDR3 comprises 20 residues. V dropped 5 bases and J dropped 2; count of bases not matched to a gene: 22. The germline V gene has CDR1 SGHTA and CDR2 FQGTGA. Here the CDR3 DNA reads TGTGCCAGCAGCCTCTCTCCCCGACGCCCAGGGACAGGGAGTCCCTACGAGCAGTACTTC. It yields the protein CASSLSPRRPGTGSPYEQYF.

The chain recombines TRBV29-1 with TRBJ1-2; D remains unclear. The CDR3 runs 14 residues. V was clipped by 7 bases and J by 6 bases, with 21 bases between them. CDR1 and CDR2 (germline): SQVTM, ANQGSEA. CDR3 coding DNA: TGCAGCGCCCTATTTGGAGATAAAGTGGATGGCTACACCTTC. It translates to CSALFGDKVDGYTF.

This chain joins TRBV7-2 and TRBJ1-5, with a tentative D call TRBD1 (5 bases). Between the trimmed V and J ends, which lost 5 bases and 0 bases, there was a span of 11 bases. CDR1 SGHTA and CDR2 FQGNSA come from the germline V gene. The CDR3 covers 15 residues. This CDR3 reads CASSITGDSNQPQHF. The DNA for the CDR3 is TGTGCCAGCAGCATTACGGGGGATAGCAATCAGCCCCAGCATTTT.

There are many counts of this clonotype. This chain uses TRBV2 with TRBJ2-7; TRBD2 is a possible D gene (6 bases). Germline CDR1 and CDR2: SNHLY and FYNNEI. V lost 6 bases and J 0 bases, leaving 15 bases between the germline ends. The CDR3 totals 15 residues. CDR3 coding DNA: TGTGCCAGCAGGCTCCGGGGACTGGCCTCCTACGAGCAGTACTTC. Its translation: CASRLRGLASYEQYF.

The V call is TRBV10-3, the J call TRBJ2-5, with TRBD2 as a possible D gene (6 bases). V lost 10 bases to trimming and J lost 5 bases, with 26 bases between them. CDR1 ENHRY and CDR2 SYGVKD come from the germline V gene. This CDR3 spans 16 amino acids. CDR3 sequence (DNA): TGTGCCACGTCAGGTAACGAGGAGGGGATGATGGAGACCCAGTACTTC. Translated: CATSGNEEGMMETQYF.

The chain has TRBV13 and TRBJ2-7, with D perhaps TRBD1 (5 bases). Germline CDR1 and CDR2: PRHDT and FYEKMQ (reference sequence). Trimming took 5 bases from V and 2 from J, leaving 13 bases between them. The CDR3 has 14 amino acids. The CDR3 DNA reads as TGTGCCAGCAGCCCAGGGTCGAATCCCTACGAGCAGTACTTC. Residues: CASSPGSNPYEQYF.

The V call is TRBV10-3, the J call TRBJ2-5; 8 bases agree with TRBD1. CDR3 length: 14 residues. The V gene end was trimmed by 4 bases and the J gene end by 5 bases; junction bases not matched to a gene: 6. Germline CDR1 reads ENHRY; CDR2 reads SYGVKD. CDR3 sequence reads: CAISATGGSETQYF. Written as DNA, the CDR3 is TGTGCCATCAGTGCCACAGGGGGGAGCGAGACCCAGTACTTC.

This clonotype was recorded a few times. The chain's CDR3 is CAWSSLPDKDAFF. CDR3 bases: TGTGCCTGGAGCTCACTACCAGACAAGGACGCTTTCTTT. This sequence joins TRBV30 and TRBJ1-1; no clear D. This CDR3 region has 13 residues. V lost 3 bases and J 11 bases, leaving 19 bases between the germline ends. Germline assignment: CDR1 GTSNPN and CDR2 SVGIG (reference sequence).

Regarding this clonotype: A read error is possible here, since a much larger clone lies one base away. V gene TRBV6-5 combines with J gene TRBJ1-3, with D unclear. The V gene's germline CDR1 is MNHEY and CDR2 SVGAGI. The length of the CDR3 is 17 residues. V was clipped by 2 bases and J by 0 bases, with 14 bases between them. The chain's CDR3 is CASSYDQKGSSGNTIYF. The CDR3 nucleotides are TGTGCCAGCAGTTACGATCAGAAGGGATCCTCTGGAAACACCATATATTTT.

The sample holds many counts of this clonotype. CDR3 nucleotide sequence: TGTGCCAAGACAGGGGGACATGGCTACACCTTC. The encoded protein is CAKTGGHGYTF. The rearrangement uses TRBV19 and TRBJ1-2; 9 bases fit TRBD1. The CDR3 length is 11 residues. Looked up from germline, CDR1 is LNHDA and CDR2 is SQIVND (reference sequence). The ends lost 10 bases at V and 6 bases at J; junction bases unmatched: 3.

This clonotype occurred many times. V and J are TRBV14 and TRBJ1-6; D is unresolved. Trimming removed 5 bases at V and 4 bases at J, with 18 bases between. The CDR3 spans 17 residues. Germline V gene data show CDR1 as SGHDN and CDR2 as FVKESK. CDR3 in DNA: TGTGCCAGCAGCAAGCACCCCGCCGTCGGATATAATTCACCCCTCCACTTT. Encoded protein: CASSKHPAVGYNSPLHF.

The CDR3 coding sequence is TGTGCCAGCAGCTACGCCAGATACAATCAGCCCCAGCATTTT. It translates to CASSYARYNQPQHF. The J gene is TRBJ1-5, the V gene TRBV9; D call uncertain. The CDR3 spans 14 residues. V was cut by 4 bases and J by 3 bases, with 11 bases left in between. Germline CDR1 reads SGDLS; CDR2 reads YYNGEE.